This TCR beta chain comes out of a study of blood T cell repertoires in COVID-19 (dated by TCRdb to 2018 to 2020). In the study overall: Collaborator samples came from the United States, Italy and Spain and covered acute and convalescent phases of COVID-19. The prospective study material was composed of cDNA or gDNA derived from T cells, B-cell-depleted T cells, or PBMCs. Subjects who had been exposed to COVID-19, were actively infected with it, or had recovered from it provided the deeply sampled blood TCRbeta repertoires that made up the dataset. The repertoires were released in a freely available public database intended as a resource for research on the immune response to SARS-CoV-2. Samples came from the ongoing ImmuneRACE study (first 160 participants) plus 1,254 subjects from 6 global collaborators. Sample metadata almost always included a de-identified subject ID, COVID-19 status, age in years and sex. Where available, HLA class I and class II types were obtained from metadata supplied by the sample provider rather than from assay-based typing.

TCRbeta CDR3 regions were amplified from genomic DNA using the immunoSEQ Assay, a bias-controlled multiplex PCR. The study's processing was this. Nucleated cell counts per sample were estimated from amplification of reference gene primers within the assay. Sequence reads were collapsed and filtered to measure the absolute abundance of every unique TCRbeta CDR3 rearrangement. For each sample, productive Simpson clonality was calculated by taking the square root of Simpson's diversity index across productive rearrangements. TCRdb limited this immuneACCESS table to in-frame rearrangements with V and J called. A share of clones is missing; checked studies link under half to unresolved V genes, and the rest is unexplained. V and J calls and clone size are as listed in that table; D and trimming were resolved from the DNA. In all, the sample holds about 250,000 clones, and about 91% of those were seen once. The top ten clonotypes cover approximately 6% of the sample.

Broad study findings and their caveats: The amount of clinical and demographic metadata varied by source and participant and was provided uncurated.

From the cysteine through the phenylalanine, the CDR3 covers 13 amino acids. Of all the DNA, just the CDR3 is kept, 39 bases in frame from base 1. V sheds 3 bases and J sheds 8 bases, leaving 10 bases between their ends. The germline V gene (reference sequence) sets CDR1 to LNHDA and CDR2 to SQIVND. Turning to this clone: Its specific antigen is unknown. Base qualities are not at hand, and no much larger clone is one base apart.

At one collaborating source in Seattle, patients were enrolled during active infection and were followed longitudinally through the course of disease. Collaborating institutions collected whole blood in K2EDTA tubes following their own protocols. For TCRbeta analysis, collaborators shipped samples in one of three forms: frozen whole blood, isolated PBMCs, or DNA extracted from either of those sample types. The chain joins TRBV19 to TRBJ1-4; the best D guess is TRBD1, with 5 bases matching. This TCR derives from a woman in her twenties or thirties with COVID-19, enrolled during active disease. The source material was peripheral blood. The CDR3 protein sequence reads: CASSMDKGEKLFF. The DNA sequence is TGTGCCAGTAGTATGGACAAGGGGGAAAAACTGTTTTTT.